This TCR beta chain was recovered during a study of identical twins. This clonotype occurred many times. Template switching added a universal primer binding site, and final cDNA carried unique molecular identifiers. TCRdb called the 5' RACE reads again in MiXCR, with one record for every CDR3 protein. The sample contains 400,000 to 500,000 distinct CDR3 sequences, around a sixth of which appear only once. This CDR3 contains 18 residues. Looked up from germline, CDR1 is MNHEY and CDR2 is SVGAGI. The trim removed 0 bases at V and 0 bases at J, leaving 7 bases unmatched. The sequence came from a man aged 50 or older in good health. The chain employs TRBV6-5 and TRBJ2-3; TRBD1 matches 9 bases. Sequenced: naive T cells sorted from blood. CDR3 coding DNA: TGTGCCAGCAGTTACTCGTGGGACAGGGTCCTAAGCACAGATACGCAGTATTTT. It yields the protein CASSYSWDRVLSTDTQYF.